This T cell receptor (beta chain) appears in the sequencing data of a study of PD-L1 blockade in urothelial cancer. The overall study: The year 2014 saw patients start atezolizumab, 1,200 mg intravenously every 3 weeks.

Sequenced by immunoSEQ multiplex PCR; TCRdb stores in-frame clones only, minus some. The sample has some 100,000 clones, 91% seen once. The source material was PBMCs, sampled around atezolizumab (anti-PD-L1) treatment. The TCR was taken from an elderly woman with urothelial cancer.

The DNA for the CDR3 is TGTGCCAGCAGTCGACAGGGAACCGTGGGGTACGAGCAGTACTTC. Amino acids: CASSRQGTVGYEQYF. The chain joins TRBV27 to TRBJ2-7; 7 bases fit TRBD1. With V trimmed by 5 bases and J by 4 bases, 11 bases remained unmatched. This CDR3 has 15 residues. Germline V lookup: CDR1 MNHEY, CDR2 SMNVEV (reference sequence).